The 17 T cell receptor beta chains presented below share a single source sample, sequenced in a study of cytomegalovirus exposure and HLA in healthy donors. The primer mix had 60 Vbeta and 13 Jbeta primers. Sequenced by immunoSEQ multiplex PCR; TCRdb stores in-frame clones only, minus some. This sample carries 95,000 to 120,000 clones, approximately 74% of them seen once, and the ten largest clones take 4% to 4.5%. Specimen: PBMCs. These receptors all come from a woman in her thirties or forties in good health and CMV-seropositive.

V and J are TRBV7-2 and TRBJ2-7, with TRBD2 matching 11 bases. CDR1 is SGHTA and CDR2 is FQGNSA in the germline V gene. The CDR3 is 17 residues long. J gave up 1 base and V 1 base, and 6 bases lay outside the gene matches. The CDR3 nucleotides are TGTGCCAGCAGCTTAGTGGGGCTAGCGGGAGGTTCCTACGAGCAGTACTTC. Translating it yields CASSLVGLAGGSYEQYF. The variable domain in full, completed from reference TRBV7-2 and TRBJ2-7, reads GAGVSQSPSNKVTEKGKDVELRCDPISGHTALYWYRQSLGQGLEFLIYFQGNSAPDKSGLPSDRFSAERTGGSVSTLTIQRTQQEDSAVYLCASSLVGLAGGSYEQYFGPGTRLTVT.

This clone was counted only a few times. The V call is TRBV5-1, the J call TRBJ2-1; 9 bases align to TRBD1. The CDR3 has 17 residues. The junction had 15 bases not matched to a gene; V was cut back by 2 bases and J by 9 bases. CDR1 and CDR2 (germline): SGHRS, YFSETQ. CDR3 loop: CASSLDPPGTGQGEQFF. The CDR3, as DNA: TGCGCCAGCAGCTTAGATCCCCCCGGGACAGGGCAGGGTGAGCAGTTCTTC.

The chain links TRBV6-1 to TRBJ2-7; 12 positions match TRBD2. Germline CDR1 reads MNHNS; CDR2 reads SASEGT. This CDR3 spans 18 amino acids. The ends lost 1 base at V and 5 bases at J; junction bases unmatched: 12. The CDR3 DNA is TGTGCCAGCAGTGAAGTTTCACGACTAGCGGGAGTCGTAAACGAGCAGTACTTC. Protein: CASSEVSRLAGVVNEQYF.

The CDR3 loop reads CASSLSSTYEQYF. The CDR3 coding sequence is TGTGCCAGCAGCTTGTCCAGTACCTACGAGCAGTACTTC. V usage is TRBV5-5 and J usage is TRBJ2-7; no clear D gene. The germline gives CDR1 SGHKS, CDR2 YYEKEE (reference sequence). The CDR3 loop spans 13 amino acids. V was shortened by 1 base and J by 2 bases, with 7 bases between the two germline ends.

V and J are TRBV19 and TRBJ1-1; D is unclear. The CDR3 runs to 14 residues. Looked up from germline, CDR1 is LNHDA and CDR2 is SQIVND (reference sequence). Trimming pared 3 bases from V and 1 base from J, leaving 9 bases between. For the CDR3, the DNA is TGTGCCAGTAGTATTCTGGGAGGGAACACTGAAGCTTTCTTT. Residues: CASSILGGNTEAFF.

The CDR3: CASSTGGQGGYGYTF. The DNA for the CDR3 is TGTGCCAGCAGCACAGGGGGACAGGGAGGCTATGGCTACACCTTC. The genes are TRBV7-9 and TRBJ1-2; TRBD1 matches 9 bases. This CDR3 comprises 15 residues. With 5 bases clipped from V and 4 bases from J, the junction kept 8 bases outside the gene matches. Germline CDR1 SEHNR, CDR2 FQNEAQ (reference sequence).

The rearrangement uses TRBV10-3 and TRBJ2-7; tentatively, D is TRBD1 (6 bases). Trimming cost V 8 bases and J 5 bases, with 19 bases left between them. This CDR3 spans 14 amino acids. The germline V gene has CDR1 ENHRY and CDR2 SYGVKD. The chain's CDR3 is CAIRADSSSHEQYF. CDR3 coding DNA: TGTGCCATCCGGGCGGACAGTTCGAGCCACGAGCAGTACTTC.

The chain combines TRBV30 with TRBJ1-4, with 7 bases aligning to TRBD1. Germline CDR1 GTSNPN, CDR2 SVGIG (reference sequence). The trim removed 3 bases at V and 16 bases at J, leaving 14 bases unmatched. The CDR3 is 13 amino acids. CDR3 in amino acids: CAWRDFRDSAEFF. CDR3 coding DNA: TGTGCCTGGAGGGACTTCCGGGACAGCGCAGAGTTTTTT.

In DNA, the CDR3 is TGTGCCAGCAGCTCCTCCGGGACTAGCGGGGGAGAGCAGTTCTTC. Translated, it gives CASSSSGTSGGEQFF. The chain couples TRBV7-3 to TRBJ2-1, with 14 bases that match TRBD2. CDR3 length: 15 amino acids. The V gene's germline CDR1 is SGHTA and CDR2 FQGTGA. The trim removed 4 bases at V and 10 bases at J, leaving 6 bases unmatched.

The sample holds one count of this clone. At one boundary the junction diverges from the germline segment, which might be a read error. The chain couples TRBV7-7 to TRBJ2-1, with 10 nucleotides matching TRBD1. The CDR3 has 15 residues. Per germline, CDR1 SSHAT and CDR2 FNYEAQ (reference sequence). The CDR3 loop is CASSLLGQGISEQFF. The CDR3, as DNA: TGTGCTAGCAGCCTGCTGGGACAGGGGATAAGTGAGCAGTTCTTC.

A note on this clone: A junction end diverges from the germline sequence, so it may reflect a read error. The chain uses TRBV6-5 and TRBJ1-6; possibly TRBD1 for D (6 bases). The germline V gene encodes CDR1 MNHEY and CDR2 SVGAGI. The CDR3 loop spans 13 amino acids. The CDR3 DNA sequence: TGTGCCGGCAGTCCCGAAGGGGGTTCACCCCTCCACTTT. It encodes CAGSPEGGSPLHF.

The rearrangement uses TRBV9 and TRBJ2-6; 8 bases are shared with TRBD2. J lost 1 base, V lost 6 bases, and 3 bases had no gene match. This CDR3 has 15 residues. Germline CDR1 reads SGDLS; CDR2 reads YYNGEE. CDR3 coding DNA: TGTGCCAGCACCGGGGGGGATTCTGGGGCCAACGTCCTGACTTTC. Protein: CASTGGDSGANVLTF.

This chain uses TRBV27 with TRBJ1-6, with D tentatively TRBD1 (6 bases). The length of the CDR3 is 16 residues. From germline, CDR1 is MNHEY and CDR2 SMNVEV (reference sequence). The V end was cut by 6 bases, the J end by 0 bases, with 12 bases between. The CDR3 here is CASRPGASSYNSPLHF. In DNA, the CDR3 is TGTGCCAGCAGGCCAGGGGCGAGCTCCTATAATTCACCCCTCCACTTT.

Note on this clone: Other DNA sequences in this sample translate to the same CDR3. This chain links TRBV9 with TRBJ1-3; a weak D match, TRBD1 (6 bases). The CDR3 runs to 14 residues. Germline V CDR1 and CDR2: SGDLS, YYNGEE. The V gene lost 2 bases and the J gene lost 1 base, with 7 bases spanning the gap. As DNA, the CDR3 is TGTGCCAGCAGCGTTACAGGGTCTGGAAACACCATATATTTT. Translation: CASSVTGSGNTIYF.

Only a few counts were recorded for this clone. The rearrangement joins TRBV7-7 to TRBJ2-7; TRBD1 aligns across 7 bases. The CDR3 totals 13 residues. Per the germline V gene, CDR1 is SSHAT and CDR2 is FNYEAQ (reference sequence). CDR3 sequence: CASRGQKRYEQYF. Here the CDR3 DNA reads TGTGCTAGTCGGGGACAGAAAAGATACGAGCAGTACTTC.

The J gene is TRBJ2-7, the V gene TRBV6-5; 8 bases align to TRBD1. Losses at the gene ends were 6 bases for V and 4 bases for J; bases not matched to a gene: 8. The CDR3 spans 14 residues. The germline CDR1 and CDR2 sequences are MNHEY and SVGAGI. As DNA, the CDR3 is TGTGCCAGCAGCATCGCAGGGGGCAGATACGAGCAGTACTTC. Protein sequence: CASSIAGGRYEQYF.

This clone was seen more than once but under ten times. The V gene is TRBV15, the J gene TRBJ2-2; 8 bases are shared with TRBD1. The CDR3 length is 15 residues. Germline V gene sequence: CDR1 LNHNV, CDR2 YYDKDF (reference sequence). J gave up 3 bases and V 4 bases, and 4 bases lay outside the gene matches. The CDR3: CATSNGQGDTGELFF. The CDR3 DNA reads as TGTGCCACCAGCAACGGACAGGGCGACACCGGGGAGCTGTTTTTT.